The next 27 T cell receptor beta chains were all read from a single sample in a study of T cells in localized non-small cell lung cancer. The repertoire was sequenced with immunoSEQ multiplex PCR; TCRdb's copy has only in-frame clones and lacks some. The sample lists 20,000 to 25,000 clones; 70% to 90% were seen once. The specimen comprised PBMCs, sampled before any cancer treatment. All receptors come from a man aged 40 to 70 with stage II lung adenocarcinoma.

This clone appeared a single time. V and J are TRBV13 and TRBJ1-1; D not certain. The CDR3 consists of 12 residues. Per the germline V gene, CDR1 is PRHDT and CDR2 is FYEKMQ (reference sequence). V lost 4 bases and J lost 7, with 10 bases in between. CDR3 sequence (DNA): TGTGCCAGCAGCTCTCCGGGCGGTGAAGCTTTCTTT. Its translation is CASSSPGGEAFF.

V and J are TRBV9 and TRBJ2-5; a possible D gene is TRBD1 (6 bases). This CDR3 is built from 14 residues. Trimming took 1 base from V and 5 from J, leaving 12 bases between them. Germline V gene data show CDR1 as SGDLS and CDR2 as YYNGEE. The CDR3 sequence: CASSVQGGRETQYF. The CDR3 bases are TGTGCCAGCAGCGTACAAGGGGGTAGGGAGACCCAGTACTTC. Full variable domain (outside the CDR3, taken from reference TRBV9 and TRBJ2-5): DSGVTQTPKHLITATGQRVTLRCSPRSGDLSVYWYQQSLDQGLQFLIQYYNGEERAKGNILERFSAQQFPDLHSELNLSSLELGDSALYFCASSVQGGRETQYFGPGTRLLVL.

The gene calls are TRBV5-1 and TRBJ1-2; 9 bases align to TRBD1. The CDR3 contains 15 residues. J lost 0 bases, V lost 8 bases, and 8 bases had no gene match. Germline-derived CDR1 and CDR2 are SGHRS and YFSETQ. The CDR3 nucleotides read TGCGCCAGTAGGACAGGGGTTGGTTCTAACTATGGCTACACCTTC. It is translated as CASRTGVGSNYGYTF.

This chain uses TRBV19 with TRBJ2-7, with D possibly being TRBD2 (6 bases). V was clipped by 3 bases and J by 2 bases, with 8 bases between them. Germline assignment: CDR1 LNHDA and CDR2 SQIVND (reference sequence). The CDR3 contains 13 residues. The CDR3 region is CASSIGGTYEQYF. Here the CDR3 DNA reads TGTGCCAGTAGTATCGGGGGAACCTACGAGCAGTACTTC. The full variable domain, with the rest looked up from reference TRBV19 and TRBJ2-7, is DGGITQSPKYLFRKEGQNVTLSCEQNLNHDAMYWYRQDPGQGLRLIYYSQIVNDFQKGDIAEGYSVSREKKESFPLTVTSAQKNPTAFYLCASSIGGTYEQYFGPGTRLTVT.

This clone was recorded once. The gene calls are TRBV7-2 and TRBJ2-7; D is undetermined. The CDR3 covers 11 residues. The ends were cut back, 4 bases at V and 6 bases at J, with 7 bases in the middle. Germline-derived CDR1 and CDR2 are SGHTA and FQGNSA. DNA of the CDR3: TGTGCCAGCAGCTCCGCTATCGAGCAGTACTTC. It specifies CASSSAIEQYF.

The J gene is TRBJ1-1, the V gene TRBV19; tentative D call: TRBD1 (5 bases). The CDR3 length is 11 residues. Germline CDR1 reads LNHDA; CDR2 reads SQIVND (reference sequence). V lost 8 bases, J lost 1 base, and 5 bases lay in between. CDR3 DNA: TGTGCCAGTGGGGGGAACACTGAAGCTTTCTTT. Translation: CASGGNTEAFF.

This clone was recorded once. The V gene is TRBV29-1, the J gene TRBJ1-1; 7 bases match TRBD1. Germline V CDR1 and CDR2: SQVTM, ANQGSEA. The V gene end was trimmed by 8 bases and the J gene end by 5 bases; junction bases not matched to a gene: 5. The CDR3 totals 11 residues. In nucleotides, the CDR3 is TGCAGCTTTAGACAGGGAACTGAAGCTTTCTTT. Translated, it gives CSFRQGTEAFF.

This chain links TRBV7-9 with TRBJ2-1, with D perhaps TRBD2 (5 bases). CDR1 and CDR2 from the germline V gene are SEHNR and FQNEAQ (reference sequence). CDR3 length: 13 amino acids. Trimming removed 3 bases at V and 5 bases at J, with 8 bases between. The CDR3 loop reads CASSFAGDNEQFF. Here the CDR3 DNA reads TGTGCCAGCAGCTTTGCCGGGGACAATGAGCAGTTCTTC. The full variable domain, with the rest looked up from reference TRBV7-9 and TRBJ2-1, is DTGVSQNPRHKITKRGQNVTFRCDPISEHNRLYWYRQTLGQGPEFLTYFQNEAQLEKSRLLSDRFSAERPKGSFSTLEIQRTEQGDSAMYLCASSFAGDNEQFFGPGTRLTVL.

This clone was seen only a few times. This chain joins TRBV15 and TRBJ2-7, with 7 bases that match TRBD1. In germline, CDR1 is LNHNV, CDR2 YYDKDF (reference sequence). The CDR3 is 13 amino acids. Unmatched junction bases numbered 3, after V lost 4 bases and J lost 3 bases. CDR3 coding DNA: TGTGCCACCAGCAAGCACAGGGGCTACGAGCAGTACTTC. Its protein is CATSKHRGYEQYF.

The chain recombines TRBV18 with TRBJ2-7, with D uncertain. The V end lost 5 bases, the J end lost 2 bases, and 10 bases lay between the germline ends. Germline values: CDR1 KGHSH, CDR2 LQKENI. The CDR3 is made up of 13 amino acids. The CDR3 sequence: CASSSSPTYEQYF. The CDR3 DNA is TGTGCCAGCTCATCCTCTCCCACCTACGAGCAGTACTTC. Full variable domain (outside the CDR3, taken from reference TRBV18 and TRBJ2-7): NAGVMQNPRHLVRRRGQEARLRCSPMKGHSHVYWYRQLPEEGLKFMVYLQKENIIDESGMPKERFSAEFPKEGPSILRIQQVVRGDSAAYFCASSSSPTYEQYFGPGTRLTVT.

The genes are TRBV7-9 and TRBJ2-7; 7 bases fit TRBD2. The V gene's germline CDR1 is SEHNR and CDR2 FQNEAQ (reference sequence). V lost 1 base and J lost 4; bases outside the gene matches: 4. CDR3 size: 14 residues. For the CDR3, the DNA is TGTGCCAGCAGCTTAGGGGGGAGGGGTTACGAGCAGTACTTC. It encodes CASSLGGRGYEQYF.

The V gene is TRBV11-3, the J gene TRBJ2-1; no reliable D call. The germline gives CDR1 SGHNT, CDR2 YENEEA. The ends were cut back, 0 bases at V and 0 bases at J, with 6 bases in the middle. The CDR3 runs 15 residues. This CDR3 reads CASSLEGSSYNEQFF. The CDR3 DNA reads TGTGCCAGCAGCTTAGAGGGTAGCTCCTACAATGAGCAGTTCTTC.

This chain links TRBV14 with TRBJ1-2; a possible D gene is TRBD1 (5 bases). The CDR3 extends over 17 amino acids. Germline V CDR1 and CDR2: SGHDN, FVKESK. V gave up 1 base and J gave up 5 bases, with 20 bases separating them. The CDR3 is CASSQGGLQSAAYGYTF. The CDR3 DNA sequence: TGTGCCAGCAGCCAAGGGGGACTCCAGTCGGCCGCTTATGGCTACACCTTC.

The chain recombines TRBV7-3 with TRBJ2-3; maybe TRBD2 (5 bases). V was trimmed by 3 bases and J by 4 bases, leaving 17 bases between them. CDR1 SGHTA and CDR2 FQGTGA come from the germline V gene. CDR3 size: 16 residues. The CDR3 protein is CASSLALAHPADTQYF. The DNA for the CDR3 is TGTGCCAGCAGCTTGGCATTAGCGCACCCCGCAGATACGCAGTATTTT.

The genes are TRBV6-6 and TRBJ1-2, with 7 bases aligning to TRBD1. V shed 6 bases, J shed 4 bases, and the junction held 5 bases outside the gene matches. Germline CDR1 and CDR2: MNHNY and SVGAGI (reference sequence). The CDR3 has 13 amino acids. For the CDR3, the DNA is TGTGCCAGCAGCGACGACAGGGCCTATGGCTACACCTTC. Its translation: CASSDDRAYGYTF.

V gene TRBV5-1 combines with J gene TRBJ2-3, with TRBD2 as a possible D gene (5 bases). V lost 4 bases to trimming and J lost 4 bases, with 16 bases between them. Germline V lookup: CDR1 SGHRS, CDR2 YFSETQ. The CDR3 extends over 15 amino acids. For the CDR3, the DNA is TGCGCCAGCAGCCGGGCGGGTACGATGGCAGATACGCAGTATTTT. Its protein product is CASSRAGTMADTQYF.

This clone was observed once. This rearrangement joins TRBV9 to TRBJ1-2; D is undetermined. Germline loops: CDR1 SGDLS, CDR2 YYNGEE. There are 13 residues in the CDR3. V was pared by 3 bases and J by 8 bases, with 14 bases between. The CDR3 DNA is TGTGCCAGCAGCGGGTCCCGGTCCCGAGGCTACACCTTC. It encodes CASSGSRSRGYTF.

This clone was picked up one time. The chain uses TRBV14 and TRBJ1-6, with 7 bases lining up with TRBD1. V was pared by 0 bases and J by 6 bases, with 8 bases of the junction left unmatched. There are 17 residues in the CDR3. Germline-derived CDR1 and CDR2 are SGHDN and FVKESK. The CDR3: CASSQDRGQEGNSPLHF. The CDR3, as DNA: TGTGCCAGCAGCCAAGATAGGGGGCAAGAAGGTAATTCACCCCTCCACTTT.

This chain connects TRBV4-1 to TRBJ2-7; the match to TRBD1 covers 9 bases. The CDR3 has 16 amino acids. V trimming: 0 bases; J trimming: 5 bases; junction bases outside the gene matches: 8. In germline, CDR1 is MGHRA, CDR2 YSYEKL. Here the CDR3 DNA reads TGCGCCAGCAGCCAAGATGGACGGACAGGGGTTGACGAGCAGTACTTC. It is translated as CASSQDGRTGVDEQYF.

The chain joins TRBV9 to TRBJ2-3; D gene unclear. The V end was cut by 0 bases, the J end by 6 bases, with 17 bases between. In germline, CDR1 is SGDLS, CDR2 YYNGEE. The CDR3 is 16 amino acids. The CDR3 bases are TGTGCCAGCAGCGTAGGGCCTTCGACCCTCGGGGATACGCAGTATTTT. This translates into CASSVGPSTLGDTQYF.

V is TRBV30 and J is TRBJ2-7; D remains unclear. The CDR3 is 13 amino acids. CDR1 and CDR2 from the germline V gene are GTSNPN and SVGIG (reference sequence). V was cut by 6 bases and J by 0 bases, with 12 bases left in between. As DNA, the CDR3 is TGTGCCTGTCTCCCGACGTACTCCTACGAGCAGTACTTC. This sequence encodes CACLPTYSYEQYF.

CDR3 DNA sequence: TGTGCCAGCAGCCCCCTCAATCCAGCGGGAGTCCACAATGAGCAGTTCTTC. It yields the protein CASSPLNPAGVHNEQFF. The V and J genes are TRBV14 and TRBJ2-1, with 8 bases fitting TRBD2. The CDR3 has 17 amino acids. CDR1 is SGHDN, CDR2 FVKESK, per germline. Germline trimming cut 4 bases from V and 5 bases from J; bases unmatched to any gene: 13.

The chain is built from TRBV6-5 and TRBJ2-7, with 7 nucleotides matching TRBD1. J lost 3 bases, V lost 2 bases, and 4 bases had no gene match. The CDR3 contains 14 residues. CDR1 and CDR2 from the germline V gene are MNHEY and SVGAGI. The CDR3 sequence: CASSYEDRSYEQYF. Here the CDR3 DNA reads TGTGCCAGCAGTTACGAGGACAGGAGCTACGAGCAGTACTTC.

The gene calls are TRBV7-2 and TRBJ2-5, with 11 nucleotides matching TRBD2. CDR3 length equals 16 residues. Unmatched junction bases numbered 10, after V lost 5 bases and J lost 5 bases. Germline V gene data show CDR1 as SGHTA and CDR2 as FQGNSA. CDR3 sequence (DNA): TGTGCCAGCAGCACCTATAGCGGGGGGGCCTTGGAGACCCAGTACTTC. It encodes CASSTYSGGALETQYF.

The J gene is TRBJ1-1, the V gene TRBV27, with 10 positions matching TRBD1. V lost 5 bases to trimming and J lost 0 bases; unmatched junction nucleotides: 9. This CDR3 is built from 17 residues. Per the germline V gene, CDR1 is MNHEY and CDR2 is SMNVEV (reference sequence). The CDR3 here is CASSRPGQGGMNTEAFF. The CDR3 nucleotides read TGTGCCAGCAGTCGACCCGGACAGGGGGGGATGAACACTGAAGCTTTCTTT.

The CDR3 sequence: CASSYAGTPFYEQYF. CDR3 in DNA: TGTGCCAGCAGTTACGCCGGGACACCTTTCTACGAGCAGTACTTC. J is TRBJ2-7 and V is TRBV27, with D maybe TRBD1 (6 bases). The V gene lost 4 bases and the J gene lost 3 bases, with 16 bases spanning the gap. Germline V gene lookup returns CDR1 MNHEY and CDR2 SMNVEV (reference sequence). The CDR3 has 15 amino acids.

The chain recombines TRBV19 with TRBJ2-5; D not resolved. From germline, CDR1 is LNHDA and CDR2 SQIVND (reference sequence). The ends were cut back, 3 bases at V and 3 bases at J, with 11 bases in the middle. This CDR3 spans 14 amino acids. The CDR3, as DNA: TGTGCCAGTAGTATCGGCCGTATGAAAGAGACCCAGTACTTC. Translated: CASSIGRMKETQYF.